One sample yielded the 18 T cell receptor beta chains listed below, sequenced in a study of regulatory T cells in long-lasting Graves disease. Assembly of TCR beta libraries relied on iRepertoire HTBI primers together with Arm-PCR of CDR3 regions. MiXCR, applied by TCRdb to the multiplex PCR reads, yields one record per CDR3 protein. The sample lists around 450,000 distinct CDR3 sequences; 15% were seen once. Regarding time point: newly diagnosed GD, antithyroid drugs for less than 3 months. The TCR library was prepared using RNA isolated from PBMCs. These records were also assigned to another study, of T cells in Graves' hyperthyroidism and ophthalmopathy.

The material sequenced was peripheral blood mononuclear cells (PBMCs), taken at new diagnosis, from a patient treated with antithyroid drugs. These receptors all stem from a woman in her twenties or thirties with Graves disease.

This clonotype was detected many times. The V and J genes are TRBV6-1 and TRBJ2-7; a weak D match, TRBD2 (7 bases). Trimming pared 5 bases from V and 7 bases from J, leaving 24 bases between. Looked up from germline, CDR1 is MNHNS and CDR2 is SASEGT. CDR3 length equals 16 residues. The CDR3 DNA reads TGTGCCAGCAGTCCAACTATCCCCCGGGGGGCGGGGGAGCAGTACTTC. Residues: CASSPTIPRGAGEQYF.

This clonotype was seen repeatedly, ten times or more. The rearrangement uses TRBV2 and TRBJ2-1; D unresolved. Trimming removed 6 bases from V and 0 bases from J, with 9 bases in between. The CDR3 is 14 amino acids. From germline, CDR1 is SNHLY and CDR2 FYNNEI. The CDR3 sequence: CASRARSSYNEQFF. CDR3 nucleotide sequence: TGTGCCAGCAGAGCTAGGAGCTCCTACAATGAGCAGTTCTTC.

The CDR3 reads CASSSGDSKYF. In DNA, the CDR3 is TGTGCCAGCAGCTCTGGGGATTCTAAGTACTTC. V and J are TRBV7-3 and TRBJ2-7, with unresolved D. The CDR3 has 11 amino acids. Germline V CDR1 and CDR2: SGHTA, FQGTGA. The germline V and J ends were trimmed by 4 bases and 11 bases, with 12 bases remaining between them.

There are many counts of this clonotype. In DNA form, the CDR3 reads TGTGCCAGCAGCTTAGGGGGACCTCCCTACGAGCAGTACTTC. This gives the protein CASSLGGPPYEQYF. This chain joins TRBV11-2 and TRBJ2-7, with D perhaps TRBD1 or TRBD2 (5 bases each). Per germline, CDR1 SGHAT and CDR2 FQNNGV. The V gene lost 1 base and the J gene lost 2 bases, with 9 bases spanning the gap. CDR3 size: 14 residues.

This clonotype was observed many times. The chain uses TRBV7-2 and TRBJ2-1; D is possibly TRBD1 (6 bases). Deletions cut 4 bases from V and 15 bases from J, with 16 bases between. The CDR3 is 12 amino acids. The germline gives CDR1 SGHTA, CDR2 FQGNSA. The CDR3 loop reads CASSSLRGGRFF. In nucleotides, the CDR3 is TGTGCCAGCAGCTCTCTAAGAGGGGGTCGGTTCTTC.

A word on this clonotype: Just one base apart from a much larger clone, this may be a read error. No conserved phenylalanine or tryptophan is present at the end of the CDR3, so a read error is the likely explanation. The genes are TRBV3-1 and TRBJ2-5; perhaps TRBD1 as D (6 bases). The CDR3 totals 15 residues. CDR1 and CDR2 from the germline V gene are LGHDT and YNNKEL (reference sequence). V lost 0 bases and J 2 bases, leaving 10 bases between the germline ends. The CDR3 loop reads CASSQEGHTQETQYL. CDR3 sequence (DNA): TGTGCCAGCAGCCAAGAGGGACACACACAAGAGACCCAGTACCTC.

Remarks on this clonotype: An end of the junction differs from the germline gene, which may be a read error. The rearrangement joins TRBV7-7 to TRBJ2-2; D unclear. CDR1 is SSHAT, CDR2 FNYEAQ, per germline (reference sequence). The CDR3 length is 14 residues. CDR3 region: CASSLALNTGELFF. The CDR3 DNA reads TGTGCTAGCAGCTTAGCCTTAAACACCGGGGAGCTGTTTTTT.

CDR3 DNA sequence: TGTGCCAGCAGTATTGGGTGGGGGAGAGAGGCCCATGAGCAGTTCTTC. It translates to CASSIGWGREAHEQFF. The chain links TRBV5-8 to TRBJ2-1; D is perhaps TRBD1 or TRBD2 (5 bases each). Germline lookup yields CDR1 SGHTS and CDR2 YDEGEE. The CDR3 is 16 amino acids. The V and J ends lost 5 bases and 8 bases respectively, with 23 bases between them.

This clonotype has just a few counts. A read error is the likely source, as a far larger clone sits one nucleotide away. V and J are TRBV7-2 and TRBJ2-3, with no clear D. The tail of the sequence fits TRBJ2-5 better, so the J call may be wrong. The CDR3 runs to 12 residues. Per the germline V gene, CDR1 is SGHTA and CDR2 is FQGNSA. The CDR3 DNA is TGTGCCGGCAGCTTTGGTTACGGGACCCAGTACTTC. It is translated as CAGSFGYGTQYF.

This clonotype was seen ten or more times. V gene TRBV7-9 combines with J gene TRBJ2-7; 8 bases fit TRBD1. The CDR3 has 13 residues. CDR1 and CDR2 (germline): SEHNR, FQNEAQ (reference sequence). Germline trimming cut 7 bases from V and 4 bases from J; bases unmatched to any gene: 6. In DNA, the CDR3 is TGTGCCAGCATTGGACAGGGTGAATACGAGCAGTACTTC. Translation gives CASIGQGEYEQYF.

This clonotype was counted at least ten times. The chain is built from TRBV5-8 and TRBJ1-5; D not certain. The CDR3 runs to 14 residues. Trimming pared 0 bases from V and 5 bases from J, leaving 9 bases between. Germline assignment: CDR1 SGHTS and CDR2 YDEGEE. DNA of the CDR3: TGTGCCAGCAGCTTGGGAATCGAATATCAGCCCCAGCATTTT. Translating gives CASSLGIEYQPQHF.

This clonotype was found many times. The CDR3 bases are TGTGCCAGCAGCCTTCTCAGGGGAGCTAACTATGGCTACACCTTC. Residues: CASSLLRGANYGYTF. The rearrangement links TRBV3-1 to TRBJ1-2, with a tentative D call TRBD1 (6 bases). V was cut by 4 bases and J by 0 bases, with 12 bases left in between. The CDR3 spans 15 residues. Per germline, CDR1 LGHDT and CDR2 YNNKEL (reference sequence).

This clonotype showed up many times. This sequence joins TRBV2 and TRBJ2-1; D tentatively reads TRBD1 or TRBD2 (5 bases each). Trimming shortened V by 3 bases and J by 2 bases, and 11 bases separated the two germline ends. This CDR3 has 15 residues. The germline V gene encodes CDR1 SNHLY and CDR2 FYNNEI. The CDR3 loop is CASSERLGAYNEQFF. The CDR3 region has the DNA TGTGCCAGCAGTGAGCGGTTGGGGGCCTACAATGAGCAGTTCTTC. The whole variable domain, remainder taken from reference TRBV2 and TRBJ2-1, is EPEVTQTPSHQVTQMGQEVILRCVPISNHLYFYWYRQILGQKVEFLVSFYNNEISEKSEIFDDQFSVERPDGSNFTLKIRSTKLEDSAMYFCASSERLGAYNEQFFGPGTRLTVL.

This clonotype was seen repeatedly, ten times or more. This chain connects TRBV7-8 to TRBJ2-1, with D possibly being TRBD2 (5 bases). The V gene's germline CDR1 is SGHVS and CDR2 FQNEAQ. Trimming pared 1 base from V and 2 bases from J, leaving 12 bases between. The CDR3 is made up of 16 amino acids. Here the CDR3 reads CASSLVAGLAYNEQFF. CDR3 DNA sequence: TGTGCCAGCAGCTTAGTTGCGGGCCTTGCCTACAATGAGCAGTTCTTC.

This clonotype was observed many times. The chain carries TRBV7-9 and TRBJ2-3; 10 bases line up with TRBD2. V lost 1 base and J lost 1; bases outside the gene matches: 14. From germline, CDR1 is SEHNR and CDR2 FQNEAQ (reference sequence). The CDR3 is 20 amino acids. The DNA of the CDR3 is TGTGCCAGCAGCTTAGGGCTAGCGGGAGAAATTGAGAAAGGCACAGATACGCAGTATTTT. Amino acids: CASSLGLAGEIEKGTDTQYF.

This chain joins TRBV6-1 and TRBJ2-7; TRBD1 might be the D (6 bases). Germline values: CDR1 MNHNS, CDR2 SASEGT. The CDR3 length is 14 residues. Trimming removed 6 bases from V and 3 bases from J, with 15 bases in between. This CDR3 reads CASRADRISYEQYF. The CDR3 nucleotides read TGTGCCAGCAGGGCGGACAGAATCAGCTACGAGCAGTACTTC.

The chain is built from TRBV19 and TRBJ2-7; D possibly corresponds to TRBD1 (6 bases). The CDR3 spans 14 residues. Germline V gives CDR1 LNHDA, CDR2 SQIVND (reference sequence). With 0 bases removed from V and 9 bases from J, the gap between germline ends came to 15 bases. The CDR3 reads CASSIDRGPTAQYF. Here the CDR3 DNA reads TGTGCCAGTAGTATAGACAGGGGTCCTACGGCGCAGTACTTC.

This clonotype was seen at least ten times. The chain links TRBV19 to TRBJ1-2; 7 bases are a match to TRBD1. This CDR3 comprises 15 residues. J gave up 3 bases and V 1 base, and 5 bases lay outside the gene matches. Germline V gene lookup returns CDR1 LNHDA and CDR2 SQIVND (reference sequence). The CDR3 loop is CASSIGRGGDYGYTF. Written as DNA, the CDR3 is TGTGCCAGTAGTATAGGAAGAGGGGGCGACTATGGCTACACCTTC.